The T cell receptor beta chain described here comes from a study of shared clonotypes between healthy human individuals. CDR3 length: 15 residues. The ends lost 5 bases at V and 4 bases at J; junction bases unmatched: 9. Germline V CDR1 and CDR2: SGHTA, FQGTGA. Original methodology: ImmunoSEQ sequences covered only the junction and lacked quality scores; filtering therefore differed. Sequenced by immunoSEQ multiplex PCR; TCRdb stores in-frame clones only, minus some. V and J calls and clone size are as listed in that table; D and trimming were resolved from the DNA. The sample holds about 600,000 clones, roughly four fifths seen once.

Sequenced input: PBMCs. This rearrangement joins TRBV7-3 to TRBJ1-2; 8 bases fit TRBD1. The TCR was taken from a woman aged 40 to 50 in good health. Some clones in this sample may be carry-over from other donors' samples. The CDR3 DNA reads TGTGCCAGCAGCCCCAACTCCGGGACAGGCTATGGCTACACCTTC. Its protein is CASSPNSGTGYGYTF.